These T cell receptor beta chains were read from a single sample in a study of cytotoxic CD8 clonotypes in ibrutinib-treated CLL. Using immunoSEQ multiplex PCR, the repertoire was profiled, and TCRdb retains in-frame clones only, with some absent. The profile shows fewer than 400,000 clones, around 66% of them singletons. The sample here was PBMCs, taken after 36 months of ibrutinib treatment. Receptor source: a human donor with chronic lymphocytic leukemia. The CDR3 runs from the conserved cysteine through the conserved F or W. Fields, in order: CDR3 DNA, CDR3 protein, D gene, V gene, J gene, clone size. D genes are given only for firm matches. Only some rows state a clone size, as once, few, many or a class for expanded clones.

DNA: TGTGCCAGCAGCTTAGGGCCAGATACGCAGTATTTT
CDR3: CASSLGPDTQYF
D: .
V: TRBV7-2
J: TRBJ2-3
size: .

DNA: TGCAGCGTTGGAGGTGGGACAGCTATCTATGGCTACACCTTC
CDR3: CSVGGGTAIYGYTF
D: TRBD1
V: TRBV29-1
J: TRBJ1-2
size: .

DNA: TGTGCCAGCAGGACTCGCCGCACAGATACGCAGTATTTT
CDR3: CASRTRRTDTQYF
D: .
V: TRBV6-1
J: TRBJ2-3
size: .

DNA: TGTGCCAGCAGCTTAGTAATGCAGGGGCATAGCAATCAGCCCCAGCATTTT
CDR3: CASSLVMQGHSNQPQHF
D: .
V: TRBV7-9
J: TRBJ1-5
size: .

DNA: TGTGCCACCAGCCGCCGGGGCATCCAAGAGACCCAGTACTTC
CDR3: CATSRRGIQETQYF
D: .
V: TRBV15
J: TRBJ2-5
size: .

DNA: TGTGCCAGCAGTGAAATAGATAGCGGGGGCTACGAGCAGTACTTC
CDR3: CASSEIDSGGYEQYF
D: TRBD2
V: TRBV25-1
J: TRBJ2-7
size: .

DNA: TGCGCCAGCAGCCAAGGCGACGGTTCCTACGAGCAGTACTTC
CDR3: CASSQGDGSYEQYF
D: .
V: TRBV4-1
J: TRBJ2-7
size: .

DNA: TGTGCCAGCAGTGTTAAGGTCCACACTGAAGCTTTCTTT
CDR3: CASSVKVHTEAFF
D: .
V: TRBV25-1
J: TRBJ1-1
size: .

DNA: TGTGCCAGCAGTTTACCGGGACAGGGCTACGAGCAGTACTTC
CDR3: CASSLPGQGYEQYF
D: TRBD1
V: TRBV28
J: TRBJ2-7
size: .

DNA: TGTGCCAGCTCTCCTTCCGGGTTCCCGTACGAGCAGTACTTC
CDR3: CASSPSGFPYEQYF
D: .
V: TRBV18
J: TRBJ2-7
size: .

DNA: TGTGCCAGCAGCCCGATCTTGGGTGATACGCAGTATTTT
CDR3: CASSPILGDTQYF
D: .
V: TRBV5-4
J: TRBJ2-3
size: .

DNA: TGTGCCAGTAAGAGCTTTACAGATACGCAGTATTTT
CDR3: CASKSFTDTQYF
D: .
V: TRBV6-5
J: TRBJ2-3
size: .

DNA: TGTGCCAGCAGCGCAAGGGACAGGGGGAATTCACCCCTCCACTTT
CDR3: CASSARDRGNSPLHF
D: .
V: TRBV21-1
J: TRBJ1-6
size: .

DNA: TGCGCCAGCAGCCAGCAGGGACTAGCGGGGGTCCCCTACAATGAGCAGTTCTTC
CDR3: CASSQQGLAGVPYNEQFF
D: TRBD2
V: TRBV4-1
J: TRBJ2-1
size: .

DNA: TGCGCCAGCAATCAAGTCGGCGCTCCTGGGGCCAACGTCCTGACTTTC
CDR3: CASNQVGAPGANVLTF
D: .
V: TRBV5-1
J: TRBJ2-6
size: .

DNA: TGTGCCATCAGTGAGTATAGCAATCAGCCCCAGCATTTT
CDR3: CAISEYSNQPQHF
D: .
V: TRBV10-3
J: TRBJ1-5
size: .

DNA: TGTGCCAGCAGTGAATGGGTAGGGGGTGGCTACACCTTC
CDR3: CASSEWVGGGYTF
D: .
V: TRBV25-1
J: TRBJ1-2
size: .

DNA: TGTGCCAGCACTCCCCCCCTCACTGAAGCTTTCTTT
CDR3: CASTPPLTEAFF
D: .
V: TRBV6-5
J: TRBJ1-1
size: once

DNA: TGCGCCAGCAGCTTTAGAGTCACACAGGACTTATATGGCTACACCTTC
CDR3: CASSFRVTQDLYGYTF
D: .
V: TRBV5-1
J: TRBJ1-2
size: .

DNA: TGTGCCAGCAGCGGGGACAGAAAAGAGACCCAGTACTTC
CDR3: CASSGDRKETQYF
D: TRBD1
V: TRBV2
J: TRBJ2-5
size: .

DNA: TGCGCCAGCAGCGGACTAGCGGGAACCACAGATACGCAGTATTTT
CDR3: CASSGLAGTTDTQYF
D: TRBD2
V: TRBV4-1
J: TRBJ2-3
size: .

DNA: TGTGCCACTATCAGCGGGACAGATAGCAATCAGCCCCAGCATTTT
CDR3: CATISGTDSNQPQHF
D: TRBD1
V: TRBV10-3
J: TRBJ1-5
size: few

DNA: TGTGCCAGCAGCTTAGCAGCCAGCCGAGCAACTAATGAAAAACTGTTTTTT
CDR3: CASSLAASRATNEKLFF
D: .
V: TRBV7-9
J: TRBJ1-4
size: .

DNA: TGCGCCAGCAGCGATAGGCCGGCATCCAGCAATCAGCCCCAGCATTTT
CDR3: CASSDRPASSNQPQHF
D: .
V: TRBV4-1
J: TRBJ1-5
size: .